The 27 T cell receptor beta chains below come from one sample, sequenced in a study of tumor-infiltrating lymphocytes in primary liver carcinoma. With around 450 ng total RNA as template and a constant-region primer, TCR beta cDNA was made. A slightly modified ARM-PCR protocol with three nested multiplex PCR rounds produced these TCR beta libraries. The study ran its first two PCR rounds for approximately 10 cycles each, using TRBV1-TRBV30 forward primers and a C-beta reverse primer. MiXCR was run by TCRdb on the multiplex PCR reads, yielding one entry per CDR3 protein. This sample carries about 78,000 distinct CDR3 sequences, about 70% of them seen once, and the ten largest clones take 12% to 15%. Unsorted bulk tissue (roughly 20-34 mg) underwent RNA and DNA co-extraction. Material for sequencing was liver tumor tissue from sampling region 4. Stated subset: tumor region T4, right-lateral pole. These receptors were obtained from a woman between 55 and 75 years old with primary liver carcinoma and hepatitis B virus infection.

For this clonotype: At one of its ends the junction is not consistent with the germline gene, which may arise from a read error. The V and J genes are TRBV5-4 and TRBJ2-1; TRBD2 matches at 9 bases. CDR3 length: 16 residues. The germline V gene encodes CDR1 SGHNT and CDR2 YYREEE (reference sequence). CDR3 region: CASSLKLAGGYNEEFF. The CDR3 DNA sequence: TGTGCCAGCAGCTTGAAGTTGGCGGGAGGGTACAATGAGGAGTTCTTC.

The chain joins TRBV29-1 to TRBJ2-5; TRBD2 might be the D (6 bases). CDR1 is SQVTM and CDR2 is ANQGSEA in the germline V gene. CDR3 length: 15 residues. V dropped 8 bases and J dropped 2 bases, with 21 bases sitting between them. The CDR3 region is CSIGGATWEQETQYF. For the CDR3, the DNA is TGCAGCATTGGAGGGGCTACATGGGAACAAGAGACCCAGTACTTC.

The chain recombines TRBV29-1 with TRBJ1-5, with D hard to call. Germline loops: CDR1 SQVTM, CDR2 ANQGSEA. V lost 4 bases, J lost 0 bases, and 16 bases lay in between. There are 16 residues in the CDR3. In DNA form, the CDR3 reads TGCAGCGTTGGAGATCCTGGGAATGGTAGCAATCAGCCCCAGCATTTT. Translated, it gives CSVGDPGNGSNQPQHF. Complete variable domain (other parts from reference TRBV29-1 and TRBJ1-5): SAVISQKPSRDICQRGTSLTIQCQVDSQVTMMFWYRQQPGQSLTLIATANQGSEATYESGFVIDKFPISRPNLTFSTLTVSNMSPEDSSIYLCSVGDPGNGSNQPQHFGDGTRLSIL.

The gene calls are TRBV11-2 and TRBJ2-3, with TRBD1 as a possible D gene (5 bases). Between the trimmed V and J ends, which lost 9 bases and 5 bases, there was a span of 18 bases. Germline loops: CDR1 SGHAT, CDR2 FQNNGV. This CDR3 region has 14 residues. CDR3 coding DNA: TGTGCCAGTAGTATGGGGCTTCCCATAGATACGCAGTATTTT. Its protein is CASSMGLPIDTQYF.

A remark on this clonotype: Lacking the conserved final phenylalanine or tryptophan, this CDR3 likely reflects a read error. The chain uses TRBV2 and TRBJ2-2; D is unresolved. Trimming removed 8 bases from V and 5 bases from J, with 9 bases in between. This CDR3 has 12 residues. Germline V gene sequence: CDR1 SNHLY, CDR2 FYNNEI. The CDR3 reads CASRIRTGELFL. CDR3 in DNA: TGTGCCAGCCGGATTAGGACCGGGGAGCTGTTTCTT.

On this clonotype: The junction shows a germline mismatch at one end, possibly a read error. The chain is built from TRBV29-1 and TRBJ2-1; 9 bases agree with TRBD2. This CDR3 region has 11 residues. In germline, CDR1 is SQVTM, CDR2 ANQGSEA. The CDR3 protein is CIVWAGGEQFF. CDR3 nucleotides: TGTATCGTGTGGGCGGGAGGGGAGCAGTTCTTC.

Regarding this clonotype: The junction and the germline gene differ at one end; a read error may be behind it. The CDR3 loop reads CASSEATGGQETRYF. The CDR3 region has the DNA TGTGCCAGCAGTGAGGCAACAGGGGGGCAAGAGACCCGGTACTTC. The chain combines TRBV6-1 with TRBJ2-5, with 8 bases identical to TRBD1. Germline CDR1 MNHNS, CDR2 SASEGT. The CDR3 covers 15 residues.

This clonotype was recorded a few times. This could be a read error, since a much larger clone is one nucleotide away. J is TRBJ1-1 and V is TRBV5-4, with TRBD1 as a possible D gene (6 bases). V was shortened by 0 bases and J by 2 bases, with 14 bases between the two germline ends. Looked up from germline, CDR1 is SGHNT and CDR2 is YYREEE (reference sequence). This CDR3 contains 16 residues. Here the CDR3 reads CASSLGGAGSNTEAFF. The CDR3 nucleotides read TGTGCCAGCAGCTTGGGGGGGGCAGGGAGCAACACTGAAGCTTTCTTT.

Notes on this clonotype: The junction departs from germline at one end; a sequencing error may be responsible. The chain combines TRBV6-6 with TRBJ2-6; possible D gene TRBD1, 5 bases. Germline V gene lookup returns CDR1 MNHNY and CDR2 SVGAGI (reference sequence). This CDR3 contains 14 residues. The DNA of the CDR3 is TGTGCCAGTAATAAATGGGGCAGCGCCAACCTCCTGACTTTC. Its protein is CASNKWGSANLLTF.

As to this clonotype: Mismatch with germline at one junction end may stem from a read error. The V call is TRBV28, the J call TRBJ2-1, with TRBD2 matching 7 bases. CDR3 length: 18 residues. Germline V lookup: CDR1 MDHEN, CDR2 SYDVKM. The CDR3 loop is CVSRLWGGRSSSYNERFF. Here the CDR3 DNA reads TGTGTCAGCCGACTCTGGGGGGGACGGTCTAGCTCCTACAATGAGCGGTTCTTC.

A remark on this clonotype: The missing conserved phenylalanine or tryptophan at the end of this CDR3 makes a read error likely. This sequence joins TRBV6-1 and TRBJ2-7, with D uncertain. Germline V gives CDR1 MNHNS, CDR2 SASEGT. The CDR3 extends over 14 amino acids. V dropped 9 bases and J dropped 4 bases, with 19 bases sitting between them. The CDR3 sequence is CASSKAFERYEQYI. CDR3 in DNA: TGTGCCAGTAGTAAAGCTTTCGAGAGGTACGAGCAGTACATC.

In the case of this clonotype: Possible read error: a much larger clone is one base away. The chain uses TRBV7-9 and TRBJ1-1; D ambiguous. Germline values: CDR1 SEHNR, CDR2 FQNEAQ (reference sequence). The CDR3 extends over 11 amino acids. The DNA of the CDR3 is TGTGCCAGCAGCCCTTATGTAGGAGCTTCCTTT. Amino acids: CASSPYVGASF.

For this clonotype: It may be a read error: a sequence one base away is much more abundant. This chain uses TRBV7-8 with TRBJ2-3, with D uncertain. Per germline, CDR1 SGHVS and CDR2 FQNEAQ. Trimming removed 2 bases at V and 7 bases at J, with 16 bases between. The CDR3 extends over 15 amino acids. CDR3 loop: CASSLSQSSGYTQYF. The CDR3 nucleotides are TGTGCCAGCAGCTTATCACAGTCGTCGGGTTATACGCAGTATTTT.

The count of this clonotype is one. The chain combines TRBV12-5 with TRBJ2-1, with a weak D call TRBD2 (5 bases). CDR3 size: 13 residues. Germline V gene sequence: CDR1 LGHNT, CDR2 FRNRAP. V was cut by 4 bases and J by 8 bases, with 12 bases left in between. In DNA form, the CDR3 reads TGTGCTAGTGGTTCCCCGACTATCTATGAGCAGTTCTTC. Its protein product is CASGSPTIYEQFF.

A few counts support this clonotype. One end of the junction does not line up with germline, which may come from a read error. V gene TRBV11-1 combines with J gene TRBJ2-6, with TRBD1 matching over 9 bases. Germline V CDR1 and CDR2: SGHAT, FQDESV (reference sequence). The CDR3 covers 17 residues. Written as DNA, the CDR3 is TGTGCCAGTGGCGCCAGGACAGGGGCTCCTGGGTCCAACGTCCTGACTTTC. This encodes CASGARTGAPGSNVLTF.

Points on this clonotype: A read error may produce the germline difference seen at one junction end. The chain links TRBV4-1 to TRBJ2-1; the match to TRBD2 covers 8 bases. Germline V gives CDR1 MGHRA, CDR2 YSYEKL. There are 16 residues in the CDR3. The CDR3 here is CASSQDVERESDEQFF. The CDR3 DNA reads TGTGCCAGCAGCCAAGATGTAGAGCGGGAGTCCGATGAGCAGTTCTTC.

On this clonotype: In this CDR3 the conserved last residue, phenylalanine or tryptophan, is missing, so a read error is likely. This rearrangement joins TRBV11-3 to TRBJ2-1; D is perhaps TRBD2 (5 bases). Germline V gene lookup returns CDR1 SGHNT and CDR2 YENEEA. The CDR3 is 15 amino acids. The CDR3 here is CASSLAAAAWGEQFS. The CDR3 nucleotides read TGTGCCAGTAGCTTGGCAGCGGCTGCCTGGGGTGAGCAGTTCTCC.

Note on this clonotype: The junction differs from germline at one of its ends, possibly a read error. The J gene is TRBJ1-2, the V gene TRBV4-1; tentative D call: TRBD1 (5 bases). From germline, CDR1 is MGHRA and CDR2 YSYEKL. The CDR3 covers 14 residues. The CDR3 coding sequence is TGTGCCAGCAGCCCCGGGGGAGGAGGCTATGGCTACGCCTTC. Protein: CASSPGGGGYGYAF.

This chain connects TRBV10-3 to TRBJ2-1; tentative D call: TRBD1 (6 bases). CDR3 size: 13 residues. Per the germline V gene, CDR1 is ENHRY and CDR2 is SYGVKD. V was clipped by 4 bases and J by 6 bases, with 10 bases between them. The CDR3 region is CAISGGQGNEQFF. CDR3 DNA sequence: TGTGCCATCAGTGGGGGACAAGGCAATGAGCAGTTCTTC.

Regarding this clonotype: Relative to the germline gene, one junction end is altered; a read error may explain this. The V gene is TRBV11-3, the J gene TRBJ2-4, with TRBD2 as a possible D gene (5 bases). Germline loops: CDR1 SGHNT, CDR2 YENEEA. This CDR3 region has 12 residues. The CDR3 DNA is TGTGCCAGCTCCGGGGTCAAAAGCATTCGGTACTTC. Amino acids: CASSGVKSIRYF. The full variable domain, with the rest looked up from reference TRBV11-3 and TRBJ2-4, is EAGVVQSPRYKIIEKKQPVAFWCNPISGHNTLYWYLQNLGQGPELLIRYENEEAVDDSQLPKDRFSAERLKGVDSTLKIQPAELGDSAVYLCASSGVKSIRYFGAGTRLSVL.

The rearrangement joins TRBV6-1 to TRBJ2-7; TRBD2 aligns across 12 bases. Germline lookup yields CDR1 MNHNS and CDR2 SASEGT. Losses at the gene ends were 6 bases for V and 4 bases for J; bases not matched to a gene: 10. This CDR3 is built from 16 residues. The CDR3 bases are TGTGCCAGCAGCCTCTACCTAGCGGGAGGGTCGTACGAGCAGTACTTC. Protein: CASSLYLAGGSYEQYF.

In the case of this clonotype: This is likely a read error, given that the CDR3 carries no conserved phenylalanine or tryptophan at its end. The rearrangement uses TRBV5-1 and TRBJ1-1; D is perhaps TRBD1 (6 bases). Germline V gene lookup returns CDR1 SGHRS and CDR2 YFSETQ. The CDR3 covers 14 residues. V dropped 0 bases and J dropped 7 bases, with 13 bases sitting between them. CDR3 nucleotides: TGCGCCAGCAGCTTGGCAGGAGGGGACATTGAAGCTTTCTTA. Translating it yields CASSLAGGDIEAFL.

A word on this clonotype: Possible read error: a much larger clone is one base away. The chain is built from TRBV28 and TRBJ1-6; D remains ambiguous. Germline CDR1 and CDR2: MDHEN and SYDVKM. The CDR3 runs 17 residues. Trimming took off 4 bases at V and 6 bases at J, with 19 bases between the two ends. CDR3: CASSSTTYEPSNSPLHF. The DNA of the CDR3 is TGTGCCAGCAGTTCTACGACATATGAACCTTCTAATTCACCCCTCCACTTT.

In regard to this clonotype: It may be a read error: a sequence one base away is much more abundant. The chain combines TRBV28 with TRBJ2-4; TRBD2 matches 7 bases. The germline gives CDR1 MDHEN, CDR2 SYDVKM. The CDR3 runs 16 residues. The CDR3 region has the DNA TGTGCCAGCAGCGAGTCTAGCGGAAGAGCCAAAAACATTCAGTGCTTC. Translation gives CASSESSGRAKNIQCF.

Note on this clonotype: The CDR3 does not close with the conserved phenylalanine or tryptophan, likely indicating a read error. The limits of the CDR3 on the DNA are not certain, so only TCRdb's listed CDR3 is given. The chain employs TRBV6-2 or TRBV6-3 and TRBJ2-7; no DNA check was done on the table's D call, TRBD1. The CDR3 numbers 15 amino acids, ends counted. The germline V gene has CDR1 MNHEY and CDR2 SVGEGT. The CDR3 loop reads CASNTPRRGIYERYS.

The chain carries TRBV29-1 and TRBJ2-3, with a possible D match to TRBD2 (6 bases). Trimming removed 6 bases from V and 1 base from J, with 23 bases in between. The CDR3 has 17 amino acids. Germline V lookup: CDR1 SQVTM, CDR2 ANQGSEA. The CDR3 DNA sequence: TGCAGCGTGAGGAGGGATGGCTGGAGGTACGGCACAGATACGCAGTATTTT. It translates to CSVRRDGWRYGTDTQYF.

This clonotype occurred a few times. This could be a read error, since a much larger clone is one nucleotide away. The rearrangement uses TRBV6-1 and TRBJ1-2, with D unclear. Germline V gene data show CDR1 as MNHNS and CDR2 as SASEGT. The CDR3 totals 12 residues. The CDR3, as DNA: TGTACCAGCAGTGCCGGAGACTATGGCTACACCTTC. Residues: CTSSAGDYGYTF.